Given below is one TCR beta chain in context. What it recognizes is unknown. The sample comes from a study of T-cell memory formation after mild COVID-19. Trimming cost V 3 bases and J 1 base, with 19 bases left between them. Germline V lookup: CDR1 LGHNA, CDR2 YNFKEQ. The length of the CDR3 is 17 residues. Findings of the study overall: Mainly in CM and EM were contracting CD4+ clones; CD8+ were in EMRA. Pre-infection memory carried some responding clones, suggesting that cross-reactive memory joined.

TCRdb reanalysed the 5' RACE reads using MiXCR and keeps one entry per CDR3 protein. The data hold about 560,000 distinct CDR3 sequences, with 17% observed a single time. This clonotype originated in an adult woman who had mild COVID-19 (a few samples of this study predate the infection). Cell type and time point are not known. The chain combines TRBV4-2 with TRBJ2-7; possible D gene TRBD2, 5 bases. The material sequenced was PBMCs or a T cell subset sorted from them (not recorded which). For the CDR3, the DNA is TGTGCCAGCAGCCACCCTGGGAGAAGCGGATTTTCCTACGAGCAGTACTTC. Its translation is CASSHPGRSGFSYEQYF.